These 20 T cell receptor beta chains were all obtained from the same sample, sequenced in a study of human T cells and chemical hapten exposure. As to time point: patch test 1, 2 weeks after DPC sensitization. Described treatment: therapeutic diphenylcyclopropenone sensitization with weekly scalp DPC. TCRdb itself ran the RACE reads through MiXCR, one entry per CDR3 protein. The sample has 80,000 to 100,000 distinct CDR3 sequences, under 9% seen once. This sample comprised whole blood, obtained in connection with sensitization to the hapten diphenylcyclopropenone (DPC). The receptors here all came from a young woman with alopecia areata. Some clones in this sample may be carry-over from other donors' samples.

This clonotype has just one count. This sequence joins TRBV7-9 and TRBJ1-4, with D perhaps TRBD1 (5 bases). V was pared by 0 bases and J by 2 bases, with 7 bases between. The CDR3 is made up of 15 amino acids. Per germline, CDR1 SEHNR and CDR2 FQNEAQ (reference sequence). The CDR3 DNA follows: TGTGCCAGCAGCTTAGCGGGGGACACTAATGAAAAACTGTTTTTT. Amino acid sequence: CASSLAGDTNEKLFF.

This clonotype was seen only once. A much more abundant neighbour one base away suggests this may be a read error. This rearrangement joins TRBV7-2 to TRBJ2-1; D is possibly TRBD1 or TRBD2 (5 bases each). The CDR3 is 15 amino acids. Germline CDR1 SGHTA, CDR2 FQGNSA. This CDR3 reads CVSSLVTGGSNEQFF. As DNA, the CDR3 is TGTGTCAGCAGCTTAGTTACAGGAGGTAGCAATGAGCAGTTCTTC. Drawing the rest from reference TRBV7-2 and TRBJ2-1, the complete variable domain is GAGVSQSPSNKVTEKGKDVELRCDPISGHTALYWYRQSLGQGLEFLIYFQGNSAPDKSGLPSDRFSAERTGGSVSTLTIQRTQQEDSAVYLCVSSLVTGGSNEQFFGPGTRLTVL.

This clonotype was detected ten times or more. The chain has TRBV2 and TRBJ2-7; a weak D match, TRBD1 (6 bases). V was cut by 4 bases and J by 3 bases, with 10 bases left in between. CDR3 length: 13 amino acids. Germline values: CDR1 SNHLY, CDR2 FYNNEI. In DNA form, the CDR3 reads TGTGCCAGCAGTGGCCTGGACAGCTACGAGCAGTACTTC. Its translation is CASSGLDSYEQYF.

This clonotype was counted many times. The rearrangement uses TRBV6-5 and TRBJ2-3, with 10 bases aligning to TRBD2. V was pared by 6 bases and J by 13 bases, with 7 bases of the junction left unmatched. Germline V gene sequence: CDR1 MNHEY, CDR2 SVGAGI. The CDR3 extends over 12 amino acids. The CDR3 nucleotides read TGTGCCAGCAGCCGAACTAGCGGGGTGGAGTATTTT. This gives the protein CASSRTSGVEYF.

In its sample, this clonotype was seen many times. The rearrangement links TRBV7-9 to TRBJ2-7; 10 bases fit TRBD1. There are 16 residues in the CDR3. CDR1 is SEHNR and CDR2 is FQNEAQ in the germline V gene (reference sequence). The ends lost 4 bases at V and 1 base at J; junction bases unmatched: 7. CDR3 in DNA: TGTGCCAGCAGCTCCCTGGGACAGGGGACGTCCTACGAGCAGTACTTC. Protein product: CASSSLGQGTSYEQYF. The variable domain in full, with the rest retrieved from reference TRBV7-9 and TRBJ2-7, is DTGVSQNPRHKITKRGQNVTFRCDPISEHNRLYWYRQTLGQGPEFLTYFQNEAQLEKSRLLSDRFSAERPKGSFSTLEIQRTEQGDSAMYLCASSSLGQGTSYEQYFGPGTRLTVT.

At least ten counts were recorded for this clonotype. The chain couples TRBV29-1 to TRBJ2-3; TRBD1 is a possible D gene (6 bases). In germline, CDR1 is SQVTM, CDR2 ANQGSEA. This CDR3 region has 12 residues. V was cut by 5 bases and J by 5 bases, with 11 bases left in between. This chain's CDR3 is CSVQTGEDTQYF. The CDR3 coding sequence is TGCAGCGTTCAGACAGGCGAAGATACGCAGTATTTT.

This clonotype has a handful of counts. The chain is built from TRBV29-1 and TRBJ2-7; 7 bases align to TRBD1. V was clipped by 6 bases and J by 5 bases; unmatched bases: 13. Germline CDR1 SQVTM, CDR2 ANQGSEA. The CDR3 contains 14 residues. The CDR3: CSVLPDRRGDEQYF. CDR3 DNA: TGCAGCGTGCTCCCGGACAGGAGAGGGGACGAGCAGTACTTC.

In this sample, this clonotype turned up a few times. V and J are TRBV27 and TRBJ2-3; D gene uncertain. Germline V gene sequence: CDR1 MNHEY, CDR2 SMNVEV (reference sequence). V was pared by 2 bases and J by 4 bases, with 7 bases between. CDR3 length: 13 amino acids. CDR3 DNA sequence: TGTGCCAGCAGTTTAACAGAGGCAGATACGCAGTATTTT. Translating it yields CASSLTEADTQYF.

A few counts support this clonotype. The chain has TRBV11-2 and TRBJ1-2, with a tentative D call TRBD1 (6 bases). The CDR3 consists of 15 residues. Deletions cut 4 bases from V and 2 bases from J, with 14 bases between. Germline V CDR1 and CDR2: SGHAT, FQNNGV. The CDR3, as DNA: TGTGCCAGCAGCTCAAGTACACAGGGAAACTATGGCTACACCTTC. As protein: CASSSSTQGNYGYTF.

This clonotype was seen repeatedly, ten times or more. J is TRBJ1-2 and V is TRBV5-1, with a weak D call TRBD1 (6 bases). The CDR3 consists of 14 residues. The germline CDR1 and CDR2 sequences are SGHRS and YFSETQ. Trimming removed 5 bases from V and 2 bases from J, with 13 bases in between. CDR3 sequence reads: CASRSLTGNYGYTF. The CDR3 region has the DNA TGCGCCAGCAGAAGCCTAACAGGGAACTATGGCTACACCTTC.

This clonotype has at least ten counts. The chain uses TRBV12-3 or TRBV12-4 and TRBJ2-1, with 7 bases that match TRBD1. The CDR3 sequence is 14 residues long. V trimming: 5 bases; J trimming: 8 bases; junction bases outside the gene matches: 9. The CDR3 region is CASSPPTGSDEQFF. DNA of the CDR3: TGTGCCAGCAGTCCGCCGACAGGGAGCGATGAGCAGTTCTTC.

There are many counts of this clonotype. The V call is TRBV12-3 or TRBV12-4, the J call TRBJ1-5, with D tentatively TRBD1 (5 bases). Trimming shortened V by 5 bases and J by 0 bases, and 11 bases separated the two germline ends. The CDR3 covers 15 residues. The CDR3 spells CASSAVGGSNQPQHF. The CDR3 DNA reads TGTGCCAGCAGTGCGGTGGGGGGTAGCAATCAGCCCCAGCATTTT.

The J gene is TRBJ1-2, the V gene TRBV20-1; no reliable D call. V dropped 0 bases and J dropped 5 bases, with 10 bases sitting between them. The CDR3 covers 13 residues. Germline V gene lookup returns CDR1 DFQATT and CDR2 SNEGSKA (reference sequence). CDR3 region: CSARDYFWYGYTF. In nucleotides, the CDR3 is TGCAGTGCTAGAGATTACTTTTGGTATGGCTACACCTTC.

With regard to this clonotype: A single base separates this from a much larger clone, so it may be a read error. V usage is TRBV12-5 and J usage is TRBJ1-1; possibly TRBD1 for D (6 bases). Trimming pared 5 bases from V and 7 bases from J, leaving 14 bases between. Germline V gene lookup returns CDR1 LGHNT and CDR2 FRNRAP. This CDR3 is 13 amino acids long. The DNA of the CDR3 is TGTGCTAGTGGTCAGACAGGACTTGGTGAAGCTTTCTTT. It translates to CASGQTGLGEAFF.

CDR3 bases: TGTGCCAGCAGCCAAGATCCAGGCCTTATGGCTGAAGCTTTCTTT. Amino acid sequence: CASSQDPGLMAEAFF. V is TRBV3-1 and J is TRBJ1-1; no definite D call. This CDR3 region has 15 residues. V dropped 0 bases and J dropped 6 bases, with 14 bases sitting between them. Per germline, CDR1 LGHDT and CDR2 YNNKEL (reference sequence).

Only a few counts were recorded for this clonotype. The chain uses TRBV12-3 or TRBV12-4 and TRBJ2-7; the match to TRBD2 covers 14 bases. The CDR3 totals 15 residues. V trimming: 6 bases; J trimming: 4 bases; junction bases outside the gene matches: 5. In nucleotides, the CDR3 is TGTGCCAGCAGCCCGAGGACTAGCGGGGGGTACGAGCAGTACTTC. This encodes CASSPRTSGGYEQYF.

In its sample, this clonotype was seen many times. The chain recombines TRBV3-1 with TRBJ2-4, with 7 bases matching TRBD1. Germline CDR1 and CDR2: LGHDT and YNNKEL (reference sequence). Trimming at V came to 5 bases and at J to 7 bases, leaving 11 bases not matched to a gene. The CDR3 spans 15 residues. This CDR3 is CASSGGRGSINIQYF. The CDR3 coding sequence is TGTGCCAGCAGCGGAGGCAGGGGGTCCATCAACATTCAGTACTTC.

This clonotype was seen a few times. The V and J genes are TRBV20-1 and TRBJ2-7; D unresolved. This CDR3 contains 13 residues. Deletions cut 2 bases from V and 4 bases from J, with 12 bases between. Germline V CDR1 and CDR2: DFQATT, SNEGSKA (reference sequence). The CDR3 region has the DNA TGCAGTGCTAGAAAAAGTGGGTTGTACGAGCAGTACTTC. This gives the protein CSARKSGLYEQYF.

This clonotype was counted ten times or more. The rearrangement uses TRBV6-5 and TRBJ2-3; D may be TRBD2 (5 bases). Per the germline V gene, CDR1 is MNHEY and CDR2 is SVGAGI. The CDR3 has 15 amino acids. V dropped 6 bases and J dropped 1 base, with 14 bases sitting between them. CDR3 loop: CASSRSGPGTDTQYF. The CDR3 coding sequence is TGTGCCAGCAGCAGGAGCGGCCCCGGCACAGATACGCAGTATTTT.

The chain's CDR3 is CASSQGVNEQFF. CDR3 in DNA: TGTGCCAGCAGCCAAGGAGTCAATGAGCAGTTCTTC. The chain has TRBV14 and TRBJ2-1, with D hard to call. The CDR3 consists of 12 residues. V lost 1 base to trimming and J lost 6 bases, with 4 bases between them. Germline V gene sequence: CDR1 SGHDN, CDR2 FVKESK.